The 6 T cell receptor beta chains below were found in one sample sequenced in a study of CD8 T cells in ankylosing spondylitis. Study-wide points: It appeared that ankylosing spondylitis blood was characterized by a TCR beta motif of fewer than ten highly homologous variants.

MiXCR, run by TCRdb on the 5' RACE reads, gives a single entry per CDR3 protein. The sample records hundreds of thousands of distinct CDR3 sequences, 25% to 30% being singletons. Antigens of these TCRs are unknown. The sample consisted of blood, either unsorted or a sorted T cell fraction (not recorded which). These receptors all stem from a male donor with ankylosing spondylitis.

The V and J genes are TRBV7-8 and TRBJ2-3, with D perhaps TRBD2 (6 bases). CDR3 length: 16 amino acids. The germline CDR1 and CDR2 sequences are SGHVS and FQNEAQ. Trimming took 5 bases from V and 1 from J, leaving 16 bases between them. The CDR3 loop is CASSPPSGSRTDTQYF. The CDR3 nucleotides are TGTGCCAGCAGCCCACCGAGCGGGTCCCGCACAGATACGCAGTATTTT.

This clonotype has just a few counts. The V gene is TRBV12-3 or TRBV12-4, the J gene TRBJ1-5, with 7 nucleotides matching TRBD1. The CDR3 consists of 14 residues. Trimming at V came to 2 bases and at J to 5 bases, leaving 3 bases not matched to a gene. For the CDR3, the DNA is TGTGCCAGCAGTTTAAGAGGGGGCGATCAGCCCCAGCATTTT. Amino acid sequence: CASSLRGGDQPQHF.

As DNA, the CDR3 is TGTGCCAGCAGCGTCCTCGGGACTAGCGGGAGGTACGGAGGCACAGATACGCAGTATTTT. Translated: CASSVLGTSGRYGGTDTQYF. The V gene is TRBV5-6, the J gene TRBJ2-3; 15 bases match TRBD2. CDR1 and CDR2 from the germline V gene are SGHDT and YYEEEE. V lost 4 bases and J lost 1; bases outside the gene matches: 13. The CDR3 covers 20 residues.

This clonotype was detected many times. The rearrangement joins TRBV7-9 to TRBJ2-3, with D perhaps TRBD1 (6 bases). Germline assignment: CDR1 SEHNR and CDR2 FQNEAQ (reference sequence). CDR3 length: 16 amino acids. Between the trimmed V and J ends, which lost 5 bases and 2 bases, there was a span of 17 bases. The chain's CDR3 is CASSARGGGHTDTQYF. The CDR3 bases are TGTGCCAGCAGCGCTAGGGGTGGGGGCCACACAGATACGCAGTATTTT.

This clonotype was found many times. This chain connects TRBV29-1 to TRBJ2-1; D gene uncertain. Per the germline V gene, CDR1 is SQVTM and CDR2 is ANQGSEA. This CDR3 is 12 amino acids long. Between the trimmed V and J ends, which lost 7 bases and 5 bases, there was a span of 12 bases. The CDR3: CSAHRPNNEQFF. The CDR3 DNA reads TGCAGCGCTCACCGGCCGAACAATGAGCAGTTCTTC.

This clonotype has a handful of counts. The genes are TRBV20-1 and TRBJ1-5; no firm D call. CDR3 length: 14 amino acids. Trimming stripped 0 bases from V and 3 bases from J, with 9 bases between. Germline CDR1 DFQATT, CDR2 SNEGSKA (reference sequence). DNA for the CDR3: TGCAGTGCTAGAGATCCGAGTACCAATCAGCCCCAGCATTTT. This translates into CSARDPSTNQPQHF.